These 17 T cell receptor beta chains were all obtained from the same sample, sequenced in a study of early T cells in non-severe SARS-CoV-2 infection. Using its own MiXCR run on the 5' RACE reads, TCRdb lists one record per CDR3 protein. The sample has 60,000 or so distinct CDR3 sequences, approximately 11% seen once. The specimen sequenced was whole blood. The receptors originated from an adult who was a healthcare worker with PCR-confirmed SARS-CoV-2 infection or an uninfected control (not recorded which).

This clonotype was detected only a few times. The chain uses TRBV5-5 and TRBJ2-3; TRBD1 might be the D (5 bases). Germline V lookup: CDR1 SGHKS, CDR2 YYEKEE (reference sequence). V was pared by 0 bases and J by 6 bases, with 11 bases between. This CDR3 is built from 14 residues. In DNA, the CDR3 is TGTGCCAGCAGCTTGGGGGGCCCCTGGGATACGCAGTATTTT. It encodes CASSLGGPWDTQYF.

This sequence joins TRBV6-5 and TRBJ2-7; 8 bases match TRBD1. With 4 bases clipped from V and 0 bases from J, the junction kept 2 bases outside the gene matches. The CDR3 has 14 residues. Germline CDR1 is MNHEY and CDR2 is SVGAGI. CDR3 in DNA: TGTGCCAGCAGTTGGGACAGGAGCTCCTACGAGCAGTACTTC. This sequence encodes CASSWDRSSYEQYF.

This chain links TRBV11-2 with TRBJ2-7; 10 positions match TRBD1. The CDR3 covers 13 residues. Germline CDR1 SGHAT, CDR2 FQNNGV. J was trimmed by 6 bases and V by 2 bases; bases with no gene match: 1. The CDR3 DNA sequence: TGTGCCAGCAGCTTATGGACAGGGGGCGAGCAGTACTTC. Its translation: CASSLWTGGEQYF.

This clonotype was found many times. This chain connects TRBV20-1 to TRBJ2-1, with TRBD2 matching over 7 bases. CDR1 and CDR2 (germline): DFQATT, SNEGSKA (reference sequence). This CDR3 spans 16 amino acids. The V and J ends lost 2 bases and 2 bases, in that order; junction bases with no gene match: 9. The CDR3 region is CSARPVGGVTYNEQFF. CDR3 nucleotides: TGCAGTGCTAGACCCGTTGGGGGGGTAACCTACAATGAGCAGTTCTTC.

This clonotype was counted at least ten times. The CDR3 sequence is CASSLAIAGGSYNEQFF. DNA of the CDR3: TGTGCCAGCAGCTTAGCGATAGCGGGGGGCTCCTACAATGAGCAGTTCTTC. V and J are TRBV7-8 and TRBJ2-1; 10 bases map to TRBD2. CDR1 SGHVS and CDR2 FQNEAQ come from the germline V gene. The CDR3 consists of 17 residues. The V gene end was trimmed by 0 bases and the J gene end by 0 bases; junction bases not matched to a gene: 2.

This clonotype showed up just a few times. The chain carries TRBV29-1 and TRBJ2-7; D perhaps matches TRBD1 (5 bases). In germline, CDR1 is SQVTM, CDR2 ANQGSEA. V gave up 5 bases and J gave up 3 bases, with 11 bases separating them. The length of the CDR3 is 12 residues. The CDR3 DNA reads as TGCAGCGTTTGGGGCAAGTTCTACGAGCAGTACTTC. Translated: CSVWGKFYEQYF.

There are a few counts of this clonotype. The chain is built from TRBV5-1 and TRBJ2-2, with 7 positions matching TRBD2. Germline V gene data show CDR1 as SGHRS and CDR2 as YFSETQ. This CDR3 is built from 14 residues. V was pared by 0 bases and J by 5 bases, with 1 base of the junction left unmatched. Here the CDR3 reads CASSLVGGTGELFF. DNA for the CDR3: TGCGCCAGCAGCTTGGTCGGGGGGACCGGGGAGCTGTTTTTT.

The chain links TRBV20-1 to TRBJ1-5; 9 bases map to TRBD1. Germline CDR1 and CDR2: DFQATT and SNEGSKA (reference sequence). Losses at the gene ends were 3 bases for V and 3 bases for J; bases not matched to a gene: 3. This CDR3 has 14 amino acids. The CDR3 nucleotides are TGCAGTGCTAGTACAGGGGGCTTCAATCAGCCCCAGCATTTT. Its protein is CSASTGGFNQPQHF.

At least ten counts were recorded for this clonotype. The chain uses TRBV20-1 and TRBJ2-3; D perhaps matches TRBD2 (6 bases). CDR1 and CDR2 from the germline V gene are DFQATT and SNEGSKA (reference sequence). The CDR3 is 16 amino acids. V was clipped by 6 bases and J by 2 bases, with 21 bases between them. CDR3 coding DNA: TGCAGTGCGCACCGGCTTACACGGGAGCACACAGATACGCAGTATTTT. Amino acids: CSAHRLTREHTDTQYF.

The chain links TRBV11-2 to TRBJ2-4; D uncertain. Germline V gene lookup returns CDR1 SGHAT and CDR2 FQNNGV. The CDR3 is 15 amino acids. V was pared by 4 bases and J by 5 bases, with 15 bases between. The CDR3 nucleotides read TGTGCCAGCAGCTCGGACCCTTTTGGTCAAAACATTCAGTACTTC. Its translation is CASSSDPFGQNIQYF.

This clonotype was seen repeatedly, ten times or more. The chain has TRBV6-1 and TRBJ2-1; the D gene is possibly TRBD1 (6 bases). Trimming shortened V by 0 bases and J by 3 bases, and 9 bases separated the two germline ends. CDR3 size: 15 residues. Germline values: CDR1 MNHNS, CDR2 SASEGT. The CDR3 DNA sequence: TGTGCCAGCAGTGAAGCAGGGGGACGCTACAATGAGCAGTTCTTC. Translated, it gives CASSEAGGRYNEQFF.

This clonotype was seen more than once but under ten times. The rearrangement joins TRBV7-2 to TRBJ2-4; D is ambiguous. Trimming removed 1 base from V and 6 bases from J, with 4 bases in between. This CDR3 has 12 amino acids. Germline values: CDR1 SGHTA, CDR2 FQGNSA. In nucleotides, the CDR3 is TGTGCCAGCAGCTTAGGGCGAAACATTCAGTACTTC. Translating gives CASSLGRNIQYF. Full variable domain (outside the CDR3, taken from reference TRBV7-2 and TRBJ2-4): GAGVSQSPSNKVTEKGKDVELRCDPISGHTALYWYRQSLGQGLEFLIYFQGNSAPDKSGLPSDRFSAERTGGSVSTLTIQRTQQEDSAVYLCASSLGRNIQYFGAGTRLSVL.

The sample holds a few counts of this clonotype. V and J are TRBV20-1 and TRBJ2-5; 11 nucleotides align to TRBD2. The CDR3 is made up of 16 amino acids. Germline V gives CDR1 DFQATT, CDR2 SNEGSKA (reference sequence). Trimming cost V 6 bases and J 1 base; bases outside gene matches: 10. The CDR3 sequence: CSAGYASGGFQETQYF. The CDR3 region has the DNA TGCAGTGCCGGATATGCTAGCGGGGGGTTCCAAGAGACCCAGTACTTC.

This clonotype was counted many times. The chain carries TRBV3-1 and TRBJ1-1; 8 bases are a match to TRBD1. The V gene end was trimmed by 2 bases and the J gene end by 3 bases; junction bases not matched to a gene: 2. The CDR3 has 14 amino acids. Per germline, CDR1 LGHDT and CDR2 YNNKEL (reference sequence). The CDR3 sequence is CASSQTGGYTEAFF. CDR3 DNA sequence: TGTGCCAGCAGCCAAACAGGGGGGTACACTGAAGCTTTCTTT.

This clonotype occurred a few times. The chain joins TRBV9 to TRBJ1-1, with TRBD1 matching 7 bases. With 0 bases clipped from V and 0 bases from J, the junction kept 8 bases outside the gene matches. The CDR3 covers 17 residues. The V gene's germline CDR1 is SGDLS and CDR2 YYNGEE. CDR3 protein: CASSVGTGALMNTEAFF. In DNA form, the CDR3 reads TGTGCCAGCAGCGTAGGTACAGGGGCCTTAATGAACACTGAAGCTTTCTTT.

This clonotype was picked up many times. The chain carries TRBV7-6 and TRBJ2-7; the D gene is possibly TRBD1 (6 bases). This CDR3 has 14 amino acids. CDR1 is SGHVS and CDR2 is FNYEAQ in the germline V gene. The V end was cut by 2 bases, the J end by 7 bases, with 15 bases between. The CDR3 nucleotides read TGTGCCAGCAGCTTAAATCCAGGGGCGGTTGAGCAGTACTTC. As protein: CASSLNPGAVEQYF. The full variable domain, with the rest looked up from reference TRBV7-6 and TRBJ2-7, is GAGVSQSPRYKVTKRGQDVALRCDPISGHVSLYWYRQALGQGPEFLTYFNYEAQQDKSGLPNDRFSAERPEGSISTLTIQRTEQRDSAMYRCASSLNPGAVEQYFGPGTRLTVT.

This clonotype appeared a few times. This chain joins TRBV12-3 or TRBV12-4 and TRBJ2-5; D is uncertain. V lost 1 base, J lost 4 bases, and 7 bases lay in between. The CDR3 spans 13 residues. For the CDR3, the DNA is TGTGCCAGCAGTTTAGATAGGATAGAGACCCAGTACTTC. Its protein is CASSLDRIETQYF.